These T cell receptor beta chains were read from a single sample in a study of blood T cell repertoires in COVID-19. Profiling relied on immunoSEQ multiplex PCR, and the TCRdb table lists in-frame clones only, not all of them. Found here are fewer than 200,000 clones, around 87% of them singletons; the top ten hold 2.7%. The specimen sequenced was peripheral blood. The source of these receptors is a man aged 35-49 years with active or convalescent COVID-19. Each CDR3 is given with its conserved first and last residue. A D gene is named only where the DNA matches it firmly. Clone size is not always given. Where it is, it says once, few, many or a class for expanded clones.

>TRBJ2-7|-|TRBV19|-
TGTGCCAGTAGTAGATACGAAACAAGCGAGCAGTACTTC
CASSRYETSEQYF
>TRBJ1-1|-|TRBV29-1|-
TGCAGCGGGGCAATTCAGGGGAACACTGAAGCTTTCTTT
CSGAIQGNTEAFF
>TRBJ2-7|-|TRBV11-2|-
TGTGCCAGCAGCCCCTTCCGGGGGAGCTCCTACGAGCAGTACTTC
CASSPFRGSSYEQYF
>TRBJ2-2|-|TRBV5-1|-
TGCGCCAGCAGACCCCCGGCGGAGAACACCGGGGAGCTGTTTTTT
CASRPPAENTGELFF
>TRBJ2-5|-|TRBV5-4|-
TGTGCCAGCAGCTTGAAAGACAGGGAGACCCAGTACTTC
CASSLKDRETQYF
>TRBJ2-5|once|TRBV5-1|-
TGCGCCACCTCGATGACTAGAATTACAGAGACCCAGTACTTC
CATSMTRITETQYF
>TRBJ2-7|few|TRBV27|-
TGTGCCAGCAGTTTGCGCCAGGGCCTATACGAGCAGTACTTC
CASSLRQGLYEQYF
>TRBJ2-7|-|TRBV12-5|-
TGTGCTAGTGGTTTGGTACGGTCGGACTATCCCTACGAGCAGTACTTC
CASGLVRSDYPYEQYF
>TRBJ2-7|-|TRBV28|-
TGTGCCAGCAGCTCCCCAGGGTACGAGCAGTACTTC
CASSSPGYEQYF
>TRBJ2-7|-|TRBV11-1|-
TGTGCCAGCAGCTTAGGGGGAGGCGGCTACGAGCAGTACTTC
CASSLGGGGYEQYF
>TRBJ2-7|-|TRBV7-9|TRBD2
TGTGCCAGCAGCCGCCGGGGAGGGCAGGGTTCATACGAGCAGTACTTC
CASSRRGGQGSYEQYF
>TRBJ1-2|-|TRBV19|TRBD1
TGTGCCAGCACTACGACAGGGGGCGAAGCTAACTATGGCTACACCTTC
CASTTTGGEANYGYTF
>TRBJ1-5|-|TRBV27|-
TGTGCCAGCAGTTTTCGGGGGTTGAATCAGCCCCAGCATTTT
CASSFRGLNQPQHF
>TRBJ1-5|-|TRBV12-5|TRBD1
TGTGCTAGTGGTTTGGACGGACAGGGAATGAGCAATCAGCCCCAGCATTTT
CASGLDGQGMSNQPQHF
>TRBJ1-2|-|TRBV19|-
TGTGCCAGTAGTATAGGAGGTGTTGGCTACACCTTC
CASSIGGVGYTF
>TRBJ2-2|-|TRBV2|TRBD2
TGTGCCAGCAGTGCCTGGGAGGGGCTGTTTTTT
CASSAWEGLFF
>TRBJ2-7|once|TRBV29-1|-
TGCAGCGTTGTATTAGGATCTAGCGAGCAGTACTTC
CSVVLGSSEQYF
>TRBJ2-7|-|TRBV6-2/TRBV6-3|-
TGTGCCAGCAGTTATTCCTCAGGGGGGACCCCCTACTACGAGCAGTACTTC
CASSYSSGGTPYYEQYF
>TRBJ1-2|once|TRBV7-9|TRBD1
TGTGCCAGCACCCACTTGGGACAGGGGAGGCTCTATGGCTACACCTTC
CASTHLGQGRLYGYTF
>TRBJ1-2|-|TRBV28|TRBD1
TGTGCCAGCAGCCCCGGACAGGCCCACTATGGCTACACCTTC
CASSPGQAHYGYTF
>TRBJ1-2|-|TRBV5-5|-
TGTGCCAGCAGCCGTACAGGAAACTATGGCTACACCTTC
CASSRTGNYGYTF
>TRBJ2-3|-|TRBV3-1/TRBV3-2|-
TGTGCCAGCGGACTCCTCTCAGATACGCAGTATTTT
CASGLLSDTQYF
>TRBJ1-2|-|TRBV4-1|TRBD1
TGCGCCAGCAGCCGCGGGACAGGGCCGTCTTCCGATGGCTACACCTTC
CASSRGTGPSSDGYTF
>TRBJ2-7|-|TRBV27|-
TGTGCCAGCAGTTCTTACGAGCAGTACTTC
CASSSYEQYF
>TRBJ2-1|-|TRBV28|TRBD1
TGTGCCAGCAGTTTGTCGGGGACAGGGAGGTACAATGAGCAGTTCTTC
CASSLSGTGRYNEQFF
>TRBJ2-7|-|TRBV11-3|TRBD1
TGTGCCAGCAGCTTAGCCCCGGGACAGGCGAACGAGCAGTACTTC
CASSLAPGQANEQYF
>TRBJ1-4|-|TRBV18|TRBD1
TGTGCCAGCTCGGCCCGGGACAGGTCGAATGAAAAACTGTTTTTT
CASSARDRSNEKLFF
>TRBJ1-2|few|TRBV3-1/TRBV3-2|TRBD1
TGTGCCAGCAGCGGAGACAGGGGCAGGGATGGCTACACCTTC
CASSGDRGRDGYTF
>TRBJ2-2|-|TRBV18|-
TGTGCCAGCTCACCCGGAGTCTCCGGGGAGCTGTTTTTT
CASSPGVSGELFF
>TRBJ2-7|once|TRBV11-3|TRBD2
TGTGCCAGCAGCTACAGCGGGGCAGGCCCAAGCTCCTACGAGCAGTACTTC
CASSYSGAGPSSYEQYF
>TRBJ1-2|-|TRBV28|-
TGTGCCAGCAGTTTAGGGGACGCGGGGGCGATGAGGGGCTACACCTTC
CASSLGDAGAMRGYTF
>TRBJ2-7|-|TRBV9|-
TGTGCCAGCAGCGTAGGCGAGGGCGGCTACGAGCAGTACTTC
CASSVGEGGYEQYF
>TRBJ2-2|-|TRBV9|-
TGTGCCAGCAGCGTAGATCTCCCGAACACCGGGGAGCTGTTTTTT
CASSVDLPNTGELFF
>TRBJ1-3|-|TRBV2|TRBD1
TGTGCCAGCAGCTCGGGACAGGTCTCCCTCTCTGGAAACACCATATATTTT
CASSSGQVSLSGNTIYF
>TRBJ2-5|-|TRBV28|TRBD2
TGTGCCAGCAGTTTTTCTAGCGGGGGGGCTGTGGGCGGCGAGACCCAGTACTTC
CASSFSSGGAVGGETQYF
>TRBJ2-1|-|TRBV14|-
TGTGCCAGCAGCCACAGGGGAACCTACAATGAGCAGTTCTTC
CASSHRGTYNEQFF
>TRBJ2-7|once|TRBV11-2|-
TGTGCCAGCAGTTTCGGGGGGACAAGCTACGAGCAGTACTTC
CASSFGGTSYEQYF
>TRBJ2-2|once|TRBV5-1|-
TGCGCCAGCAGCTTGGACAGGGCTACCGGGGAGCTGTTTTTT
CASSLDRATGELFF
>TRBJ2-7|-|TRBV4-1|TRBD2
TGCGCCAGCAGCCAAGATCGGTCTAGCGGGGACCTCTCCTACGAGCAGTACTTC
CASSQDRSSGDLSYEQYF
>TRBJ2-1|-|TRBV2|-
TGTGCCAGCAGTGCGACCCCGGGACTGCACAATGAGCAGTTCTTC
CASSATPGLHNEQFF
>TRBJ1-2|-|TRBV7-9|TRBD1
TGTGCCAGCAGCCCGGGGGGGACAGGGATTGGCTACACCTTC
CASSPGGTGIGYTF
>TRBJ2-1|-|TRBV4-1|TRBD2
TGCGCCAGCAGCCAAGAAGACGGACTAGGAAAAGACAATGAGCAGTTCTTC
CASSQEDGLGKDNEQFF
>TRBJ1-2|once|TRBV19|-
TGTGCCAGTAGTATAGACAGCCCAGGGAATGGCTACACCTTC
CASSIDSPGNGYTF
>TRBJ1-2|-|TRBV7-2|-
TGTGCCAGCAGCTTGGGCAAAGCCTATGGCTACACCTTC
CASSLGKAYGYTF
>TRBJ2-7|-|TRBV27|-
TGTGCCAGCGCGACGTGGCAGGGTAGGGTCGGGCCGCCTCCGGACGAGCAGTACTTC
CASATWQGRVGPPPDEQYF
>TRBJ2-5|-|TRBV6-2/TRBV6-3|TRBD2
TGTGCCAGCAGTTCTCCTCGGGGGGGAGAAGAGACCCAGTACTTC
CASSSPRGGEETQYF
>TRBJ1-3|-|TRBV4-1|-
TGCGCCAGCAGCCAAGTTGAAACAGGGTGGAGGCCTGGAAACACCATATATTTT
CASSQVETGWRPGNTIYF
>TRBJ1-6|-|TRBV3-1/TRBV3-2|-
TGTGCCAGCAGCCAAAAGTACAGCTATAATTCACCCCTCCACTTT
CASSQKYSYNSPLHF
>TRBJ1-4|once|TRBV5-6|TRBD1
TGTGCCAGCAGCTTGGCGCAGGGGGATGAAAAACTGTTTTTT
CASSLAQGDEKLFF
>TRBJ1-3|few|TRBV5-5|-
TGTGCCAGCAGCTCCGGACATAGCTCTGGAAACACCATATATTTT
CASSSGHSSGNTIYF